The 23 T cell receptor beta chains given below trace back to one sample, sequenced in a study of blood T cell repertoires in COVID-19. This table comes from immunoSEQ multiplex PCR, and its TCRdb copy is limited to in-frame clones, with some not included. Of fewer than 250,000 clones listed, 70% to 90% are singletons. The specimen sequenced was PBMCs or T cells enriched from blood (not recorded which). Receptors were obtained from a woman between 35 and 50 years old with acute COVID-19.

The chain couples TRBV3-1 (or the pseudogene TRBV3-2) to TRBJ1-3, with 7 bases lining up with TRBD1. Germline-derived CDR1 and CDR2 are LGHDT and YNNKEL (reference sequence). This CDR3 contains 16 residues. The ends lost 0 bases at V and 2 bases at J; junction bases unmatched: 4. The DNA for the CDR3 is TGTGCCAGCAGCCAAGAGGGGCAGGGGGCTGGAAACACCATATATTTT. Encoded protein: CASSQEGQGAGNTIYF.

This clone was recorded only once. V gene TRBV28 combines with J gene TRBJ1-2; no clear D gene. The CDR3 has 12 amino acids. From germline, CDR1 is MDHEN and CDR2 SYDVKM. Trimming took 2 bases from V and 4 from J, leaving 5 bases between them. CDR3 protein: CASSLTVYGYTF. The DNA for the CDR3 is TGTGCCAGCAGTTTAACGGTCTATGGCTACACCTTC.

This chain connects TRBV27 to TRBJ2-2, with TRBD1 as a possible D gene (7 bases). The germline gives CDR1 MNHEY, CDR2 SMNVEV (reference sequence). The CDR3 extends over 16 amino acids. With 3 bases removed from V and 6 bases from J, the gap between germline ends came to 17 bases. In DNA, the CDR3 is TGTGCCAGCAGTTTTCGTCGCAGGGGGGATTCCGGGGAGCTGTTTTTT. Protein product: CASSFRRRGDSGELFF.

V gene TRBV21-1 combines with J gene TRBJ1-5; the table's D call, TRBD1, was not checked against the DNA. TRBV21-1 is flagged as a pseudogene. There are 19 residues in the CDR3. The CDR3 reads CASSKVYVGTGPHNQPQHF. The CDR3 region has the DNA TGTGCCAGCAGCAAAGTGTACGTGGGGACAGGGCCCCACAATCAGCCCCAGCATTTT.

CDR3: CAIPTGAYGYTF. CDR3 sequence (DNA): TGTGCCATTCCGACAGGGGCCTATGGCTACACCTTC. This sequence joins TRBV28 and TRBJ1-2; 8 bases line up with TRBD1. The CDR3 runs to 12 residues. J lost 4 bases, V lost 10 bases, and 5 bases had no gene match. Per germline, CDR1 MDHEN and CDR2 SYDVKM.

The chain links TRBV30 to TRBJ1-3, with 9 bases lining up with TRBD1. The CDR3 runs to 13 residues. V was pared by 5 bases and J by 2 bases, with 1 base of the junction left unmatched. Germline values: CDR1 GTSNPN, CDR2 SVGIG (reference sequence). The CDR3 protein is CAWGTGTGNTIYF. CDR3 DNA sequence: TGTGCCTGGGGGACAGGGACTGGAAACACCATATATTTT.

A single count supports this clone. CDR3 DNA: TGTGCCAGCAGCTTTCTCGGGGGTACAGATACGCAGTATTTT. Amino acid sequence: CASSFLGGTDTQYF. The chain carries TRBV7-3 and TRBJ2-3; weak D call: TRBD2 (6 bases). This CDR3 has 14 residues. Trimming took off 3 bases at V and 3 bases at J, with 10 bases between the two ends. The V gene's germline CDR1 is SGHTA and CDR2 FQGTGA.

This clone was seen once. The J gene is TRBJ2-7, the V gene TRBV11-1, with no clear D. V was shortened by 8 bases and J by 7 bases, with 9 bases between the two germline ends. The CDR3 has 10 residues. From germline, CDR1 is SGHAT and CDR2 FQDESV (reference sequence). CDR3: CASLNLEQYF. DNA of the CDR3: TGTGCCAGCCTTAATTTAGAGCAGTACTTC.

The chain links TRBV12-3 or TRBV12-4 to TRBJ1-1; the D is unclear. The V end was cut by 3 bases, the J end by 8 bases, with 7 bases between. The CDR3 is made up of 11 amino acids. In nucleotides, the CDR3 is TGTGCCAGCAGTTTGGGCAGAGAAGCTTTCTTT. Its protein product is CASSLGREAFF.

This chain links TRBV7-9 with TRBJ1-2; TRBD1 might be the D (6 bases). There are 15 residues in the CDR3. Trimming left V 4 bases short and J 2 bases short, with 14 bases between. CDR1 SEHNR and CDR2 FQNEAQ come from the germline V gene (reference sequence). The CDR3 bases are TGTGCCAGCAGCTCATTCGAGGGGGGGAACTATGGCTACACCTTC. Its translation is CASSSFEGGNYGYTF.

This clone has just a few counts. This chain joins TRBV12-3 or TRBV12-4 and TRBJ2-3; D unresolved. The CDR3 is made up of 12 amino acids. V lost 2 bases to trimming and J lost 4 bases, with 4 bases between them. The DNA for the CDR3 is TGTGCCAGCAGTTTAACGGCAGATACGCAGTATTTT. Translated: CASSLTADTQYF.

This rearrangement joins TRBV28 to TRBJ1-2, with a possible D match to TRBD1 (5 bases). Trimming stripped 2 bases from V and 8 bases from J, with 15 bases between. Per the germline V gene, CDR1 is MDHEN and CDR2 is SYDVKM. CDR3 size: 14 residues. The DNA of the CDR3 is TGTGCCAGCAGTTTACCCAGAGTCCAGGGAGGCTACACCTTC. This encodes CASSLPRVQGGYTF.

This chain uses TRBV16 with TRBJ1-5; D is unclear. The CDR3 spans 15 residues. Germline loops: CDR1 KGHSY, CDR2 FQNENV. The V end was cut by 0 bases, the J end by 6 bases, with 12 bases between. The DNA of the CDR3 is TGTGCCAGCAGCCAATCGGCGGGGAATACTCAGCCCCAGCATTTT. Translating it yields CASSQSAGNTQPQHF.

V gene TRBV19 combines with J gene TRBJ2-1, with a weak D call TRBD2 (5 bases). Germline V gives CDR1 LNHDA, CDR2 SQIVND (reference sequence). Trimming shortened V by 7 bases and J by 4 bases, and 14 bases separated the two germline ends. The CDR3 covers 14 residues. DNA for the CDR3: TGTGCCAGTACGAAATCCGGGGTTTACAATGAGCAGTTCTTC. The encoded protein is CASTKSGVYNEQFF.

This chain joins TRBV15 and TRBJ2-5; D is uncertain. The CDR3 sequence is 12 residues long. Trimming removed 5 bases from V and 2 bases from J, with 6 bases in between. Germline V gene sequence: CDR1 LNHNV, CDR2 YYDKDF (reference sequence). CDR3 amino acids: CATSRVQETQYF. For the CDR3, the DNA is TGTGCCACCAGCCGTGTGCAAGAGACCCAGTACTTC. The full variable domain, its missing parts supplied by reference TRBV15 and TRBJ2-5, is DAMVIQNPRYQVTQFGKPVTLSCSQTLNHNVMYWYQQKSSQAPKLLFHYYDKDFNNEADTPDNFQSRRPNTSFCFLDIRSPGLGDTAMYLCATSRVQETQYFGPGTRLLVL.

As for this clone: A read error may produce the germline difference seen at one junction end. V and J are TRBV2 and TRBJ1-1, with D possibly TRBD1 on 5 matching bases. CDR1 is SNHLY and CDR2 is FYNNEI in the germline V gene. The CDR3 totals 11 residues. The CDR3 loop reads CASGDRLSAFF. CDR3 DNA sequence: TGTGCCAGCGGTGACAGATTGTCGGCTTTCTTT.

The V gene is TRBV5-1, the J gene TRBJ1-1, with D unresolved. This CDR3 is built from 13 residues. The germline V gene encodes CDR1 SGHRS and CDR2 YFSETQ. Trimming removed 4 bases at V and 1 base at J, with 8 bases between. CDR3 sequence reads: CASSGGKNTEAFF. Here the CDR3 DNA reads TGCGCCAGCAGCGGCGGGAAGAACACTGAAGCTTTCTTT.

This clone was detected only a few times. The V call is TRBV5-1, the J call TRBJ2-3, with D perhaps matching TRBD2 (6 bases). This CDR3 comprises 14 residues. Germline V gene lookup returns CDR1 SGHRS and CDR2 YFSETQ. Trimming removed 4 bases at V and 3 bases at J, with 12 bases between. The CDR3 here is CASSGAGKTDTQYF. CDR3 DNA: TGCGCCAGCAGCGGTGCGGGAAAGACAGATACGCAGTATTTT.

The genes are TRBV14 and TRBJ2-3; 8 nucleotides line up with TRBD2. This CDR3 spans 17 amino acids. Germline V lookup: CDR1 SGHDN, CDR2 FVKESK. V was pared by 0 bases and J by 2 bases, with 7 bases of the junction left unmatched. Here the CDR3 DNA reads TGTGCCAGCAGCCAAGATCTCCGGGGGGGTTACACAGATACGCAGTATTTT. Amino acid sequence: CASSQDLRGGYTDTQYF. The variable domain in full, with the rest retrieved from reference TRBV14 and TRBJ2-3, is EAGVTQFPSHSVIEKGQTVTLRCDPISGHDNLYWYRRVMGKEIKFLLHFVKESKQDESGMPNNRFLAERTGGTYSTLKVQPAELEDSGVYFCASSQDLRGGYTDTQYFGPGTRLTVL.

The CDR3 DNA is TGTGCCAGCAGCTTAGGCGGGAGGGCTTACAATGAGCAGTTCTTC. Its protein is CASSLGGRAYNEQFF. This rearrangement joins TRBV11-2 to TRBJ2-1; 9 bases align to TRBD2. V shed 1 base and J 4 bases; nucleotides not matched to a gene: 2. Germline V gene sequence: CDR1 SGHAT, CDR2 FQNNGV. The CDR3 contains 15 residues.

V gene TRBV2 combines with J gene TRBJ1-4, with D possibly being TRBD1 (5 bases). Germline CDR1 is SNHLY and CDR2 is FYNNEI. The CDR3 consists of 14 residues. Trimming removed 8 bases at V and 7 bases at J, with 17 bases between. This CDR3 is CASLRQGIAEKLFF. The DNA of the CDR3 is TGTGCCAGCTTACGGCAGGGAATCGCTGAAAAACTGTTTTTT.

The chain has TRBV4-3 and TRBJ2-1; 12 positions match TRBD2. This CDR3 comprises 17 residues. The trim removed 5 bases at V and 0 bases at J, leaving 5 bases unmatched. Germline V gene data show CDR1 as LGHNA and CDR2 as YSLEER. CDR3 sequence: CASSIGLAGSSYNEQFF. CDR3 nucleotides: TGCGCCAGCAGCATAGGACTAGCGGGAAGCTCCTACAATGAGCAGTTCTTC.

This clone was detected only once. The chain couples TRBV27 to TRBJ1-2; 7 nucleotides align to TRBD1. CDR1 and CDR2 from the germline V gene are MNHEY and SMNVEV (reference sequence). The CDR3 totals 14 residues. Trimming at V came to 4 bases and at J to 7 bases, leaving 9 bases not matched to a gene. The CDR3 is CASSSTRQGSGYTF. The CDR3 coding sequence is TGTGCCAGCAGTTCGACGCGACAGGGAAGTGGCTACACCTTC.